The clone carrying this T cell receptor (beta chain) was found once. Assay: immunoSEQ multiplex PCR; the TCRdb copy retains only in-frame clones and omits some. The sample has some 140,000 clones; approximately 90% are singletons. This sample is part of a study of OX40 agonist ivuxolimab in advanced cancers. Germline assignment: CDR1 SGHRS and CDR2 YFSETQ. The CDR3 totals 15 residues. Trimming removed 1 base at V and 3 bases at J, with 11 bases between. This sequence joins TRBV5-1 and TRBJ2-1; TRBD2 might be the D (5 bases). Material: CD4+ or CD8+ T cells sorted from blood, obtained in a trial of the OX40 agonist ivuxolimab. The sequence was obtained from an adult with an advanced solid tumor such as melanoma, head and neck, liver or kidney cancer. The CDR3, as DNA: TGCGCCAGCAGCTTGAATGTGGAGGACTACAATGAGCAGTTCTTC. Its translation: CASSLNVEDYNEQFF.